The rows below give T cell receptor beta chains drawn from one sample of a study of beta chain features in type 1 diabetes. Libraries were prepared by immunoSEQ multiplex PCR; TCRdb keeps only in-frame clonotypes and omits some of them. Of some 63,000 clones listed, around three fifths are singletons. The material sequenced was Tregs from blood. These receptors were taken from a woman under 30 in good health. CDR3s include the opening cysteine and the closing phenylalanine or tryptophan. A D gene is named only where the DNA matches it firmly. Clone size is shown for a subset of rows, as once, few, many or a class of expanded clone.

J gene: TRBJ2-3
D gene: TRBD1
clone size: .
V gene: TRBV7-9
CDR3 protein: CASSGTGVVTQYF
CDR3 DNA: TGTGCCAGCAGCGGGACAGGGGTCGTTACGCAGTATTTT

J gene: TRBJ2-1
D gene: TRBD2
clone size: .
V gene: TRBV6-6
CDR3 protein: CASNPGTSQDEQFF
CDR3 DNA: TGTGCCAGCAACCCCGGGACTAGCCAGGATGAGCAGTTCTTC

J gene: TRBJ2-5
D gene: .
clone size: .
V gene: TRBV15
CDR3 protein: CATSGGPGGTQYF
CDR3 DNA: TGTGCCACCTCGGGGGGCCCCGGGGGGACCCAGTACTTC

J gene: TRBJ2-7
D gene: TRBD2
clone size: once
V gene: TRBV18
CDR3 protein: CASSPRGSGGPYSTYEQYF
CDR3 DNA: TGTGCCAGCTCACCACGAGGGAGCGGGGGGCCCTATTCTACCTACGAGCAGTACTTC

J gene: TRBJ1-1
D gene: .
clone size: .
V gene: TRBV2
CDR3 protein: CASIGGPILGTEAFF
CDR3 DNA: TGTGCCAGCATCGGGGGGCCAATTCTCGGCACTGAAGCTTTCTTT

J gene: TRBJ2-7
D gene: TRBD1
clone size: .
V gene: TRBV2
CDR3 protein: CASTGTGWTYEQYF
CDR3 DNA: TGTGCCAGCACGGGGACAGGGTGGACCTACGAGCAGTACTTC

J gene: TRBJ2-1
D gene: .
clone size: once
V gene: TRBV7-9
CDR3 protein: CASSWRIGQFF
CDR3 DNA: TGTGCCAGCAGCTGGAGGATCGGGCAGTTCTTC

J gene: TRBJ2-3
D gene: .
clone size: .
V gene: TRBV7-9
CDR3 protein: CASSFRGNWADTQYF
CDR3 DNA: TGTGCCAGCAGCTTTAGGGGAAATTGGGCAGATACGCAGTATTTT

J gene: TRBJ1-2
D gene: .
clone size: .
V gene: TRBV13
CDR3 protein: CASTRRAEYYGYTF
CDR3 DNA: TGTGCCAGCACCCGGCGGGCGGAGTACTATGGCTACACCTTC

J gene: TRBJ1-1
D gene: .
clone size: few
V gene: TRBV27
CDR3 protein: CASSFTRGTEAFF
CDR3 DNA: TGTGCCAGCAGTTTTACCAGGGGCACTGAAGCTTTCTTT

J gene: TRBJ1-2
D gene: .
clone size: .
V gene: TRBV2
CDR3 protein: CASSPRAGANYGYTF
CDR3 DNA: TGTGCCAGCAGTCCCAGGGCCGGAGCTAACTATGGCTACACCTTC

J gene: TRBJ2-7
D gene: .
clone size: .
V gene: TRBV5-4
CDR3 protein: CASRTGGGGPYEQYF
CDR3 DNA: TGTGCCAGCAGGACGGGAGGAGGGGGACCCTACGAGCAGTACTTC

J gene: TRBJ2-5
D gene: .
clone size: few
V gene: TRBV2
CDR3 protein: CASSGGDWLLQETQYF
CDR3 DNA: TGTGCCAGCAGTGGAGGGGACTGGCTACTTCAAGAGACCCAGTACTTC

J gene: TRBJ2-5
D gene: .
clone size: .
V gene: TRBV27
CDR3 protein: CASSPRGGPMYQETQYF
CDR3 DNA: TGTGCCAGCAGTCCACGCGGGGGCCCTATGTACCAAGAGACCCAGTACTTC

J gene: TRBJ2-5
D gene: TRBD2
clone size: .
V gene: TRBV9
CDR3 protein: CASSVGTSGGQETQYF
CDR3 DNA: TGTGCCAGCAGCGTAGGGACTAGCGGGGGGCAAGAGACCCAGTACTTC

J gene: TRBJ2-3
D gene: .
clone size: .
V gene: TRBV11-2
CDR3 protein: CASSSVAGVRTDTQYF
CDR3 DNA: TGTGCCAGCAGCTCGGTGGCAGGGGTGCGCACAGATACGCAGTATTTT

J gene: TRBJ2-5
D gene: .
clone size: few
V gene: TRBV29-1
CDR3 protein: CSVEVSGPETQYF
CDR3 DNA: TGCAGCGTTGAAGTTAGCGGACCGGAGACCCAGTACTTC

J gene: TRBJ1-1
D gene: .
clone size: once
V gene: TRBV9
CDR3 protein: CASSVVPSRTEAFF
CDR3 DNA: TGTGCCAGCAGCGTAGTCCCCTCACGGACTGAAGCTTTCTTT

J gene: TRBJ2-7
D gene: TRBD1
clone size: few
V gene: TRBV7-3
CDR3 protein: CASSTPGTGVYEQYF
CDR3 DNA: TGTGCCAGCAGCACCCCCGGGACAGGGGTGTACGAGCAGTACTTC

J gene: TRBJ2-3
D gene: .
clone size: few
V gene: TRBV11-2
CDR3 protein: CASSLTRADTQYF
CDR3 DNA: TGTGCCAGCAGCTTAACCCGGGCAGATACGCAGTATTTT

J gene: TRBJ2-2
D gene: TRBD1
clone size: .
V gene: TRBV6-5
CDR3 protein: CASSYSTGNGELFF
CDR3 DNA: TGTGCCAGCAGTTACTCGACAGGGAACGGGGAGCTGTTTTTT

J gene: TRBJ2-7
D gene: TRBD1
clone size: once
V gene: TRBV2
CDR3 protein: CASSVFGQVTGQYF
CDR3 DNA: TGTGCCAGCAGTGTATTTGGACAGGTCACGGGGCAGTACTTC

J gene: TRBJ1-1
D gene: TRBD1
clone size: .
V gene: TRBV5-1
CDR3 protein: CASSSGTGFPNTEAFF
CDR3 DNA: TGCGCCAGCAGCTCCGGGACAGGGTTTCCCAACACTGAAGCTTTCTTT

J gene: TRBJ1-5
D gene: TRBD1
clone size: .
V gene: TRBV18
CDR3 protein: CASSPGTGPRQPQHF
CDR3 DNA: TGTGCCAGCTCTCCCGGGACAGGGCCGAGGCAGCCCCAGCATTTT

J gene: TRBJ1-2
D gene: TRBD1
clone size: .
V gene: TRBV5-1
CDR3 protein: CASSLDRGPGYTF
CDR3 DNA: TGCGCCAGCAGCTTAGACAGGGGGCCTGGCTACACCTTC

J gene: TRBJ2-3
D gene: .
clone size: .
V gene: TRBV7-8
CDR3 protein: CASSLRLHDTQYF
CDR3 DNA: TGTGCCAGCAGCTTAAGACTGCATGATACGCAGTATTTT

J gene: TRBJ2-2
D gene: TRBD2
clone size: .
V gene: TRBV2
CDR3 protein: CASSGGLADTGELFF
CDR3 DNA: TGTGCCAGCAGTGGAGGACTAGCTGACACCGGGGAGCTGTTTTTT

J gene: TRBJ1-2
D gene: .
clone size: .
V gene: TRBV6-1
CDR3 protein: CASRDPSWRDGYTF
CDR3 DNA: TGTGCCAGCAGGGATCCCAGTTGGAGGGATGGCTACACCTTC

J gene: TRBJ1-2
D gene: .
clone size: .
V gene: TRBV5-1
CDR3 protein: CASSPNYRVNYGYTF
CDR3 DNA: TGCGCCAGCAGCCCAAACTACAGGGTTAACTATGGCTACACCTTC

J gene: TRBJ2-7
D gene: .
clone size: .
V gene: TRBV5-1
CDR3 protein: CASRARDYEQYF
CDR3 DNA: TGCGCCTCAAGGGCCAGGGACTACGAGCAGTACTTC

J gene: TRBJ2-5
D gene: .
clone size: .
V gene: TRBV30
CDR3 protein: CAWSVGLPETQYF
CDR3 DNA: TGTGCCTGGAGTGTAGGACTTCCGGAGACCCAGTACTTC

J gene: TRBJ2-7
D gene: .
clone size: .
V gene: TRBV5-1
CDR3 protein: CASSTGSPPYEQYF
CDR3 DNA: TGCGCCAGCAGCACGGGATCCCCACCCTACGAGCAGTACTTC

J gene: TRBJ1-2
D gene: .
clone size: .
V gene: TRBV7-9
CDR3 protein: CASSLVAGGYTF
CDR3 DNA: TGTGCCAGCAGCTTAGTGGCGGGTGGCTACACCTTC

J gene: TRBJ2-3
D gene: TRBD2
clone size: medium-sized
V gene: TRBV27
CDR3 protein: CASSPGLASLDTQYF
CDR3 DNA: TGTGCCAGCAGTCCGGGACTAGCGAGTTTAGATACGCAGTATTTT

J gene: TRBJ1-2
D gene: .
clone size: .
V gene: TRBV5-1
CDR3 protein: CASSLGDGLGLYGYTF
CDR3 DNA: TGCGCCAGCAGCTTGGGTGACGGCTTGGGGCTTTATGGCTACACCTTC

J gene: TRBJ2-3
D gene: .
clone size: .
V gene: TRBV5-8
CDR3 protein: CASSLGWTPSTDTQYF
CDR3 DNA: TGTGCCAGCAGCTTGGGCTGGACACCTTCCACAGATACGCAGTATTTT

J gene: TRBJ2-1
D gene: TRBD2
clone size: .
V gene: TRBV12-5
CDR3 protein: CASGLARDYPYNEQFF
CDR3 DNA: TGTGCTAGTGGTTTGGCCCGGGACTACCCTTACAATGAGCAGTTCTTC

J gene: TRBJ1-5
D gene: TRBD1
clone size: .
V gene: TRBV19
CDR3 protein: CASSRYRGVDQPQHF
CDR3 DNA: TGTGCCAGTAGTAGGTACAGGGGGGTGGATCAGCCCCAGCATTTT

J gene: TRBJ2-1
D gene: .
clone size: .
V gene: TRBV9
CDR3 protein: CASSVGATSYNEQFF
CDR3 DNA: TGTGCCAGCAGCGTAGGGGCGACAAGCTACAATGAGCAGTTCTTC

J gene: TRBJ2-7
D gene: .
clone size: .
V gene: TRBV5-1
CDR3 protein: CASSSHGLGTPLRYEQYF
CDR3 DNA: TGCGCCAGCAGCTCACATGGACTCGGGACACCGCTAAGATACGAGCAGTACTTC

J gene: TRBJ1-2
D gene: .
clone size: few
V gene: TRBV7-2
CDR3 protein: CASSPAPIPEYGYTF
CDR3 DNA: TGTGCCAGCAGCCCGGCTCCGATCCCGGAGTATGGCTACACCTTC

J gene: TRBJ2-1
D gene: TRBD2
clone size: .
V gene: TRBV11-1
CDR3 protein: CATSGTRGEQFF
CDR3 DNA: TGTGCCACCAGCGGGACTAGAGGCGAGCAGTTCTTC

J gene: TRBJ1-2
D gene: .
clone size: .
V gene: TRBV9
CDR3 protein: CASSVEPNYRGFNTF
CDR3 DNA: TGTGCCAGCAGCGTAGAGCCGAACTATCGGGGGTTTAACACCTTC

J gene: TRBJ2-5
D gene: .
clone size: .
V gene: TRBV6-5
CDR3 protein: CASRRGSSKETQYF
CDR3 DNA: TGTGCCTCCCGGCGAGGTAGCAGCAAAGAGACCCAGTACTTC

J gene: TRBJ2-3
D gene: TRBD2
clone size: .
V gene: TRBV2
CDR3 protein: CASNDLRLAGVGDTQYF
CDR3 DNA: TGTGCCAGCAACGACCTGCGACTAGCGGGAGTAGGGGATACGCAGTATTTT

J gene: TRBJ2-7
D gene: .
clone size: .
V gene: TRBV30
CDR3 protein: CAWSVTGFQYF
CDR3 DNA: TGTGCCTGGAGTGTAACAGGCTTTCAGTACTTC

J gene: TRBJ2-3
D gene: .
clone size: few
V gene: TRBV21-1
CDR3 protein: CASRGQGGSTDTQYF
CDR3 DNA: TGTGCCAGCCGCGGACAGGGGGGAAGCACAGATACGCAGTATTTT

J gene: TRBJ2-3
D gene: .
clone size: .
V gene: TRBV5-1
CDR3 protein: CASSLARLVLGTDTQYF
CDR3 DNA: TGCGCCAGCAGCTTGGCCCGACTAGTTTTGGGCACAGATACGCAGTATTTT